A single sample gave rise to the 12 T cell receptor beta chains below, sequenced in a study of shared clonotypes between healthy human individuals. The method was immunoSEQ multiplex PCR; TCRdb's version includes in-frame clones alone and lacks a portion of them. The data contain over a million clones, roughly 74% of them singletons. The sample comprised memory CD4+ T cells from PBMCs. Subset noted: CD45RA-negative fraction. The receptors shown here come from a man between 18 and 29 years old in good health. Some clones in this sample may be carry-over from other donors' samples.

This clone turned up a few times. The rearrangement joins TRBV7-3 to TRBJ2-2; possibly TRBD1 for D (6 bases). CDR1 and CDR2 from the germline V gene are SGHTA and FQGTGA. There are 13 residues in the CDR3. V dropped 8 bases and J dropped 3 bases, with 10 bases sitting between them. For the CDR3, the DNA is TGTGCCAGCGGGACATCTTACACCGGGGAGCTGTTTTTT. This sequence encodes CASGTSYTGELFF.

This chain uses TRBV7-3 with TRBJ2-3; TRBD1 agrees at 8 bases. The CDR3 contains 16 residues. Germline assignment: CDR1 SGHTA and CDR2 FQGTGA. Trimming cost V 5 bases and J 0 bases; bases outside gene matches: 7. The CDR3 nucleotides read TGTGCCAGCAGCCAGGGGGCTCTAGGTAGCACAGATACGCAGTATTTT. Amino acid sequence: CASSQGALGSTDTQYF.

V gene TRBV11-1 combines with J gene TRBJ2-3, with no clear D. CDR3 size: 15 residues. Per germline, CDR1 SGHAT and CDR2 FQDESV (reference sequence). Trimming took off 4 bases at V and 0 bases at J, with 11 bases between the two ends. CDR3 region: CASSWVSPSTDTQYF. Written as DNA, the CDR3 is TGTGCCAGCAGCTGGGTTTCCCCTAGCACAGATACGCAGTATTTT.

The gene calls are TRBV7-3 and TRBJ2-2; weak D call: TRBD2 (5 bases). CDR3 length: 16 amino acids. The V gene's germline CDR1 is SGHTA and CDR2 FQGTGA. The V gene lost 5 bases and the J gene lost 4 bases, with 17 bases spanning the gap. The chain's CDR3 is CASSPQTQRGTGELFF. In nucleotides, the CDR3 is TGTGCCAGCAGCCCCCAGACACAACGGGGCACCGGGGAGCTGTTTTTT.

In DNA, the CDR3 is TGTGCCAGCAGCGTCGCTAGCGGGAGCTACGAGCAGTACTTC. Protein sequence: CASSVASGSYEQYF. The genes are TRBV7-3 and TRBJ2-7, with 10 bases matching TRBD2. The germline CDR1 and CDR2 sequences are SGHTA and FQGTGA. V was pared by 5 bases and J by 3 bases, with 4 bases of the junction left unmatched. The CDR3 is made up of 14 amino acids.

This clone was detected once. The V call is TRBV19, the J call TRBJ2-7; 8 bases match TRBD1. The CDR3 length is 13 residues. V lost 6 bases to trimming and J lost 5 bases; unmatched junction nucleotides: 6. Germline-derived CDR1 and CDR2 are LNHDA and SQIVND (reference sequence). DNA of the CDR3: TGTGCCAGTAGGGCCAGGGGGCTCCACGAGCAGTACTTC. It yields the protein CASRARGLHEQYF.

The chain recombines TRBV28 with TRBJ2-1; D is unresolved. The V gene's germline CDR1 is MDHEN and CDR2 SYDVKM. The V end lost 5 bases, the J end lost 2 bases, and 10 bases lay between the germline ends. CDR3 size: 14 residues. CDR3 amino acids: CASSPPTTYNEQFF. CDR3 DNA sequence: TGTGCCAGCAGTCCCCCAACAACCTACAATGAGCAGTTCTTC.

The count of this clone is one. The rearrangement links TRBV18 to TRBJ1-1; D possibly corresponds to TRBD1 (6 bases). Germline V gives CDR1 KGHSH, CDR2 LQKENI. The CDR3 runs 14 residues. The germline V and J ends were trimmed by 3 bases and 4 bases, with 12 bases remaining between them. CDR3 amino acids: CASSPRQVGTEAFF. As DNA, the CDR3 is TGTGCCAGCTCACCGAGACAGGTGGGCACTGAAGCTTTCTTT.

In this sample, this clone turned up once. This chain connects TRBV6-6 to TRBJ2-3; 7 nucleotides line up with TRBD1. This CDR3 is built from 15 residues. V lost 4 bases, J lost 2 bases, and 6 bases stayed unmatched. CDR1 and CDR2 from the germline V gene are MNHNY and SVGAGI (reference sequence). Here the CDR3 reads CASSFTGTATDTQYF. CDR3 nucleotides: TGTGCCAGCAGTTTCACAGGGACAGCCACAGATACGCAGTATTTT.

This clone was recorded once. The chain links TRBV4-1 to TRBJ2-7; D is undetermined. V lost 2 bases and J lost 6, with 14 bases in between. Germline CDR1 MGHRA, CDR2 YSYEKL. The CDR3 consists of 14 residues. CDR3 region: CASSQPMRPGEQYF. CDR3 bases: TGCGCCAGCAGCCAACCTATGCGCCCGGGCGAGCAGTACTTC.

The chain couples TRBV6-6 to TRBJ1-5, with TRBD1 matching 7 bases. Trimming at V came to 7 bases and at J to 6 bases, leaving 9 bases not matched to a gene. This CDR3 spans 14 amino acids. Germline V gene sequence: CDR1 MNHNY, CDR2 SVGAGI (reference sequence). CDR3 loop: CASIKGGAGQPQHF. The CDR3 coding sequence is TGTGCCAGCATTAAAGGGGGCGCAGGTCAGCCCCAGCATTTT.

At least ten counts were recorded for this clone. The chain recombines TRBV30 with TRBJ1-1; no firm D call. V was trimmed by 4 bases and J by 6 bases, leaving 15 bases between them. CDR3 length: 13 residues. Germline V lookup: CDR1 GTSNPN, CDR2 SVGIG (reference sequence). CDR3 region: CAWIGRRGAEAFF. The CDR3 coding sequence is TGTGCCTGGATCGGTCGCCGTGGAGCTGAAGCTTTCTTT.